Listed below are T cell receptor beta chains from one sample, sequenced in a study of T cell changes during pregnancy in multiple sclerosis. Assay used: immunoSEQ multiplex PCR; TCRdb lists only in-frame clones, some missing. The sample lists approximately 100,000 clones; about 94% were seen once. Material: peripheral blood, obtained before pregnancy. These receptors were obtained from a female donor with multiple sclerosis, enrolled in a pregnancy study. Each CDR3 is given with its conserved first and last residue. A D gene is named only where the DNA matches it firmly. Only some rows state a clone size, as once, few, many or a class for expanded clones.

d_call: -; clone_size: -; v_call: TRBV30; j_call: TRBJ1-3; cdr3_nt: TGTGCCTGGAGTGTAGGAGTAACGTCTGGAAACACCATATATTTT; cdr3_aa: CAWSVGVTSGNTIYF
d_call: -; clone_size: -; v_call: TRBV5-1; j_call: TRBJ1-2; cdr3_nt: TGCGCCAGCAGCTTGCGTCCCCCAGATCGAACTAACTATGGCTACACCTTC; cdr3_aa: CASSLRPPDRTNYGYTF
d_call: -; clone_size: -; v_call: TRBV18; j_call: TRBJ2-7; cdr3_nt: TGTGCCAGCTCACCACTCGGGAGTCGGCCCGCCTACGAGCAGTACTTC; cdr3_aa: CASSPLGSRPAYEQYF
d_call: -; clone_size: -; v_call: TRBV6-6; j_call: TRBJ1-5; cdr3_nt: TGTGCCAGCGGCCATATTATAAATCAGCCCCAGCATTTT; cdr3_aa: CASGHIINQPQHF
d_call: TRBD1; clone_size: -; v_call: TRBV4-1; j_call: TRBJ1-5; cdr3_nt: TGCGCCAGCAGCCAAGTAAGGGGGACAGACCTGTATAGCAATCAGCCCCAGCATTTT; cdr3_aa: CASSQVRGTDLYSNQPQHF
d_call: TRBD1; clone_size: -; v_call: TRBV6-1; j_call: TRBJ2-5; cdr3_nt: TGTGCCAGCAGTGTTAACAGGGGCCAAGAGACCCAGTACTTC; cdr3_aa: CASSVNRGQETQYF
d_call: TRBD2; clone_size: -; v_call: TRBV5-1; j_call: TRBJ2-1; cdr3_nt: TGCGCCAGCAGCTTATATGGCGGGAGGGGCGATGAGCAGTTCTTC; cdr3_aa: CASSLYGGRGDEQFF
d_call: -; clone_size: -; v_call: TRBV7-9; j_call: TRBJ2-4; cdr3_nt: TGTGCCAGCAGCCGGACACGGGTTCAGTACTTC; cdr3_aa: CASSRTRVQYF
d_call: -; clone_size: -; v_call: TRBV23-1; j_call: TRBJ2-7; cdr3_nt: TGCGCCAGCAGTCAATCGGGGAGCGAGCAGTACTTC; cdr3_aa: CASSQSGSEQYF
d_call: TRBD1; clone_size: few; v_call: TRBV5-6; j_call: TRBJ1-3; cdr3_nt: TGTGCCAGCAGCTTGGGACAGGGGCTTAGTGGAAACACCATATATTTT; cdr3_aa: CASSLGQGLSGNTIYF
d_call: TRBD2; clone_size: -; v_call: TRBV9; j_call: TRBJ2-7; cdr3_nt: TGTGCCAGCAGCGCAGGGACTAGCGGGAATTACGAGCAGTACTTC; cdr3_aa: CASSAGTSGNYEQYF
d_call: TRBD1; clone_size: -; v_call: TRBV7-2; j_call: TRBJ1-2; cdr3_nt: TGTGCCAGCAGCTCCGGGACAGGGAGGTCGGGCTACACCTTC; cdr3_aa: CASSSGTGRSGYTF
d_call: -; clone_size: -; v_call: TRBV27; j_call: TRBJ1-1; cdr3_nt: TGTGCCAGCAGCTCCCCCCTCAGGAACACTGAAGCTTTCTTT; cdr3_aa: CASSSPLRNTEAFF
d_call: -; clone_size: -; v_call: TRBV6-6; j_call: TRBJ2-1; cdr3_nt: TGTGCCAGCAGTTTAAGGGGTGAGCAGTTCTTC; cdr3_aa: CASSLRGEQFF
d_call: -; clone_size: -; v_call: TRBV7-9; j_call: TRBJ1-1; cdr3_nt: TGTGCCAGCAGCCCCAGGTATGATCACGAAGCTTTCTTT; cdr3_aa: CASSPRYDHEAFF
d_call: -; clone_size: -; v_call: TRBV19; j_call: TRBJ1-5; cdr3_nt: TGTGCCAGTAGGCCCACAGGGAACCCGAGTCAGCCCCAGCATTTT; cdr3_aa: CASRPTGNPSQPQHF
d_call: -; clone_size: -; v_call: TRBV7-2; j_call: TRBJ2-5; cdr3_nt: TGTGCCAGCAGCTCGGCAGGGCTAGGGGAGACCCAGTACTTC; cdr3_aa: CASSSAGLGETQYF
d_call: TRBD1; clone_size: -; v_call: TRBV19; j_call: TRBJ1-5; cdr3_nt: TGTGCCAGTAGCCTCCCAGGGGGCCTTCAGCCCCAGCATTTT; cdr3_aa: CASSLPGGLQPQHF
d_call: TRBD2; clone_size: -; v_call: TRBV11-2; j_call: TRBJ2-7; cdr3_nt: TGTGCCAGCAGCCTGGGACTAGCGGGGAACTACGAGCAGTACTTC; cdr3_aa: CASSLGLAGNYEQYF
d_call: -; clone_size: -; v_call: TRBV7-2; j_call: TRBJ2-5; cdr3_nt: TGTGCCAGCAGCTTAGCCGGTAGAGGAGAGACCCAGTACTTC; cdr3_aa: CASSLAGRGETQYF